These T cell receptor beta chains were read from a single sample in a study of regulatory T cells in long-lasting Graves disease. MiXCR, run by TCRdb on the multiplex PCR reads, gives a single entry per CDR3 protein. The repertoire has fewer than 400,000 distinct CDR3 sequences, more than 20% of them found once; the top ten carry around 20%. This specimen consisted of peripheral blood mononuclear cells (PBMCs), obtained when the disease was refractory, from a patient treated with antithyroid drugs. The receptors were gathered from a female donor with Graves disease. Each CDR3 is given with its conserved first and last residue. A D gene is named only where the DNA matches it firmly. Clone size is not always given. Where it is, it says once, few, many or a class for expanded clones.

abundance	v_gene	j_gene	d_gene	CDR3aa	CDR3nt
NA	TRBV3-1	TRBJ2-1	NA	CASSQEWDYNEQFF	TGTGCCAGCAGCCAAGAATGGGACTACAATGAGCAGTTCTTC
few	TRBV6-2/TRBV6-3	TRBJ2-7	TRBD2	CASSYPTGGYEQYF	TGTGCCAGCAGTTACCCTACGGGGGGCTACGAGCAGTACTTC
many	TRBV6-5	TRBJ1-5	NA	CASSYPQRGQPQHF	TGTGCCAGCAGTTACCCACAAAGGGGTCAGCCCCAGCATTTT
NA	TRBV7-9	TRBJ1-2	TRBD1	CASGPQGVVYGYTF	TGTGCCAGCGGACCCCAGGGGGTAGTCTATGGCTACACCTTC
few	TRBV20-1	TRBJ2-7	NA	CSAKDRHRASYEQYF	TGCAGTGCTAAGGACCGACACAGGGCCTCCTACGAGCAGTACTTC
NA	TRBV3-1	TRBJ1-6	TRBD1	CASSQPGTARESSYNSPLHF	TGTGCCAGCAGCCAACCGGGGACAGCGCGGGAGAGCTCCTATAATTCACCCCTCCACTTT
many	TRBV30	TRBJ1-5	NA	CAWSIGGNQPQHF	TGTGCCTGGAGTATCGGAGGCAATCAGCCCCAGCATTTT
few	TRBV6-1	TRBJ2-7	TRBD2	CASSPGGLEGEQYF	TGTGCCAGCAGTCCCGGGGGACTAGAAGGCGAGCAGTACTTC
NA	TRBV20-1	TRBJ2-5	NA	CSATGRGPMETQYF	TGCAGTGCTACCGGGAGAGGTCCGATGGAGACCCAGTACTTC
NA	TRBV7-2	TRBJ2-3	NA	CASSLIPDTQYF	TGTGCCAGCAGCTTAATCCCAGATACGCAGTATTTT
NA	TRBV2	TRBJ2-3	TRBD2	CASSVGTSDTDTQYF	TGTGCCAGCAGTGTGGGAACTAGCGACACAGATACGCAGTATTTT
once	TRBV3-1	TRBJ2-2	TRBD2	CASSPRAGVVGELFF	TGTGCCAGCAGCCCTCGGGCGGGAGTGGTCGGGGAGCTGTTTTTT
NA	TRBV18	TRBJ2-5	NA	CASSPASETQYF	TGTGCCAGCTCACCAGCTTCCGAGACCCAGTACTTC
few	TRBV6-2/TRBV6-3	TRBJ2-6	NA	CASRDGGANVLTF	TGTGCCAGCCGGGATGGCGGGGCCAACGTCCTGACTTTC
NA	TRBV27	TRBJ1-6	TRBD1	CASSPYRQGKTLHF	TGTGCCAGCAGTCCATATCGACAGGGTAAAACCCTCCACTTT
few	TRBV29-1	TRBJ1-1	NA	CSGEPDGMNTEAFF	TGCAGCGGTGAGCCCGACGGGATGAACACTGAAGCTTTCTTT
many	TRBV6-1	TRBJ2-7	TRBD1	CASSQPGQGSYEQYF	TGTGCCAGCAGTCAGCCGGGACAGGGATCCTACGAGCAGTACTTC
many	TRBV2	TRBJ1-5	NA	CASSEPGFDQPQHF	TGTGCCAGCAGTGAACCAGGGTTCGATCAGCCCCAGCATTTT
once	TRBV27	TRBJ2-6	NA	CASSLRVGPISGANVPTF	TGTGCCAGCAGTTTAAGGGTAGGACCGATATCTGGGGCCAACGTCCCGACTTTC
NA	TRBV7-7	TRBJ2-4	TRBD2	CASSLGVAGGPNIQYF	TGTGCTAGCAGCTTAGGGGTAGCGGGAGGGCCGAACATTCAGTACTTC
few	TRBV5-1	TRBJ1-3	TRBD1	CASSQGQANSGNTIYF	TGCGCCAGCAGCCAGGGACAGGCGAATTCTGGAAACACCATATATTTT
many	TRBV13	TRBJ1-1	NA	CASSLGRVGARTEAFF	TGTGCCAGCAGCTTAGGAAGGGTGGGAGCGAGGACTGAAGCTTTCTTT
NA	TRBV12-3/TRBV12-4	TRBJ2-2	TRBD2	CASRSGAGGSGELFF	TGTGCCAGCAGGTCAGGTGCGGGAGGAAGTGGGGAGCTGTTTTTT
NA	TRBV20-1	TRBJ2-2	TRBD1	CSARQDRDWNTGELFF	TGCAGTGCTCGGCAGGACAGGGACTGGAACACCGGGGAGCTGTTTTTT
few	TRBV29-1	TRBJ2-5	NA	CSVDPTDSSGETQYF	TGCAGCGTTGATCCGACGGACAGTAGCGGAGAGACCCAGTACTTC
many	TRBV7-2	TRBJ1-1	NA	CASSPLGGIEAFF	TGTGCCAGCAGCCCCCTGGGAGGTATTGAAGCTTTCTTT
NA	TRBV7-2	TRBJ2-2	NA	CASSSKRGATGELFF	TGTGCCAGCAGCTCTAAACGGGGGGCCACCGGGGAGCTGTTTTTT
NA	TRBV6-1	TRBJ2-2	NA	CASPGPYTGELFF	TGTGCCAGCCCGGGACCTTACACCGGGGAGCTGTTTTTT
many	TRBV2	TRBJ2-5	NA	CASRGAAGLQETQYF	TGTGCCAGCAGAGGGGCCGCGGGGCTTCAAGAGACCCAGTACTTC
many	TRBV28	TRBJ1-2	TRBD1	CASSLWETGAAGYTF	TGTGCCAGCAGTTTATGGGAGACAGGGGCGGCTGGCTACACCTTC
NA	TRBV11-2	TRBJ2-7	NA	CASSLDWLATYEQYF	TGTGCCAGCAGCTTAGACTGGCTAGCAACCTACGAGCAGTACTTC
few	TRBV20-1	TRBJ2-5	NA	CSAGPRTGRVETQYF	TGCAGTGCTGGACCAAGAACAGGGCGAGTAGAGACCCAGTACTTC
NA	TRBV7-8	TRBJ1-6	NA	CASSLDSSPLHF	TGTGCCAGCAGCTTGGACAGTTCACCCCTCCACTTT
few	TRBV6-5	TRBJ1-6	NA	CASSYDRTVSPLHF	TGTGCCAGCAGCTACGACAGGACCGTTTCACCCCTCCACTTT
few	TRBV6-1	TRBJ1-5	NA	CASSERGLRQPQHF	TGTGCCAGCAGTGAAAGGGGTCTTAGGCAGCCCCAGCATTTT
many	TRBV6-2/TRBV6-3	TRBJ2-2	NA	CASSYSRGRVFAGELFF	TGTGCCAGCAGTTACTCGAGAGGCAGGGTTTTCGCCGGGGAGCTGTTTTTT
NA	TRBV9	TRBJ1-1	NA	CASSVATGAGNTEAFF	TGTGCCAGCAGCGTAGCTACGGGAGCAGGGAACACTGAAGCTTTCTTT
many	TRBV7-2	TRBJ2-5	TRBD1	CASKLQGVGQETQYF	TGTGCCAGCAAATTACAGGGGGTTGGCCAAGAGACCCAGTACTTC
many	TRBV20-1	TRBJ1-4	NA	CSARKNEKLFF	TGCAGTGCGCGTAAAAATGAAAAACTGTTTTTT
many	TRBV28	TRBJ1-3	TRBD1	CASSWDRSGNTIYF	TGTGCCAGCAGTTGGGACAGATCTGGAAACACCATATATTTT
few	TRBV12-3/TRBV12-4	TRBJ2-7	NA	CASSSHTGKEQYF	TGTGCCAGCAGTTCGCACACAGGGAAAGAGCAGTACTTC
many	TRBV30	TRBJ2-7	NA	CAWSYRREQYF	TGTGCCTGGAGTTATCGGCGAGAGCAGTACTTC
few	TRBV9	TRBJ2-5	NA	CASSLHRETQETQYF	TGTGCCAGCAGCCTCCACCGGGAAACCCAAGAGACCCAGTACTTC
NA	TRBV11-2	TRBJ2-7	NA	CASSLDYGLGQKVYEQYF	TGTGCCAGCAGCTTAGATTATGGGTTAGGACAGAAAGTCTACGAGCAGTACTTC
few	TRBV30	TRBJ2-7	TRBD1	CACLRTGTVGEQYF	TGTGCCTGTCTCCGAACCGGGACAGTTGGCGAGCAGTACTTC
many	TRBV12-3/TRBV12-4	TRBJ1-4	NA	CASSSRLQGNEKLFF	TGTGCCAGCAGTTCACGCCTCCAGGGTAATGAAAAACTGTTTTTT
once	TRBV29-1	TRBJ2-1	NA	CSVEDRIRGYNEQFF	TGCAGCGTTGAAGATCGTATAAGGGGGTACAATGAGCAGTTCTTC
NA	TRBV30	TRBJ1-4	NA	CAWTEGFNEKLFF	TGTGCCTGGACAGAAGGTTTTAATGAAAAACTGTTTTTT